These 22 T cell receptor beta chains originate from one sample sequenced in a study of blood T cell repertoires in COVID-19. The repertoire was sequenced with immunoSEQ multiplex PCR; TCRdb's copy has only in-frame clones and lacks some. Among around 67,000 clones, approximately 85% were seen once, and the ten largest hold 36%. The sequenced material came from peripheral blood. Receptor source: a man aged 65 to 85 with acute or convalescent COVID-19.

The chain joins TRBV27 to TRBJ2-1; 8 bases are shared with TRBD2. The CDR3 sequence is 14 residues long. CDR1 is MNHEY, CDR2 SMNVEV, per germline (reference sequence). V lost 7 bases to trimming and J lost 6 bases; unmatched junction nucleotides: 8. CDR3: CASIRGGPRNEQFF. CDR3 bases: TGTGCCAGCATCCGCGGGGGGCCCCGCAATGAGCAGTTCTTC.

In its sample, this clone was seen a few times. The V call is TRBV7-9, the J call TRBJ1-5; no reliable D call. V was clipped by 0 bases and J by 7 bases, with 4 bases between them. The length of the CDR3 is 12 residues. Germline V CDR1 and CDR2: SEHNR, FQNEAQ (reference sequence). CDR3 protein: CASSLAGQPQHF. The CDR3 bases are TGTGCCAGCAGCTTAGCTGGCCAGCCCCAGCATTTT.

This rearrangement joins TRBV28 to TRBJ1-5, with 8 bases aligning to TRBD1. Germline-derived CDR1 and CDR2 are MDHEN and SYDVKM. The CDR3 sequence is 14 residues long. V dropped 5 bases and J dropped 6; count of bases not matched to a gene: 6. Written as DNA, the CDR3 is TGTGCCAGCAGTGATCAGGGGGCGCTTCAGCCCCAGCATTTT. Its translation is CASSDQGALQPQHF.

This clone has a handful of counts. The rearrangement links TRBV18 to TRBJ2-7, with 10 bases that match TRBD2. Germline values: CDR1 KGHSH, CDR2 LQKENI. The CDR3 has 15 residues. V shed 3 bases, J shed 3 bases, and the junction held 5 bases outside the gene matches. The CDR3 is CASSPGLAEYYEQYF. In DNA form, the CDR3 reads TGTGCCAGCTCACCTGGACTAGCGGAATACTACGAGCAGTACTTC.

The chain couples TRBV5-1 to TRBJ2-3; no reliable D call. CDR1 is SGHRS, CDR2 YFSETQ, per germline. The CDR3 extends over 15 amino acids. V was shortened by 0 bases and J by 1 base, with 9 bases between the two germline ends. The CDR3 DNA sequence: TGCGCCAGCAGCTTGGACTTTGCCGGCACAGATACGCAGTATTTT. Translation: CASSLDFAGTDTQYF.

The chain has TRBV19 and TRBJ1-4; D uncertain. V lost 5 bases and J 0 bases, leaving 16 bases between the germline ends. Germline CDR1 and CDR2: LNHDA and SQIVND (reference sequence). This CDR3 is built from 17 residues. DNA of the CDR3: TGTGCCAGTAGTGCCTCGAGGCAGCGTACAACTAATGAAAAACTGTTTTTT. It yields the protein CASSASRQRTTNEKLFF.

This chain joins TRBV5-5 and TRBJ1-4; 9 bases fit TRBD1. The V segment lost 2 bases and the J segment 3 bases; nucleotides outside the gene matches: 5. CDR3 length: 16 amino acids. Per the germline V gene, CDR1 is SGHKS and CDR2 is YYEKEE (reference sequence). As DNA, the CDR3 is TGTGCCAGCAGCTTTGGACAGGGGAAGGCTAATGAAAAACTGTTTTTT. This encodes CASSFGQGKANEKLFF.

As regards this clone: Mismatch with germline at one junction end may stem from a read error. The J gene is TRBJ1-6, the V gene TRBV2; 7 bases are a match to TRBD1. Germline V gene data show CDR1 as SNHLY and CDR2 as FYNNEI. The CDR3 extends over 14 amino acids. CDR3 bases: TGTGCCAGCATCCCGGACAGGATATCTTCAGCCCTCCACTTT. Amino acids: CASIPDRISSALHF.

V gene TRBV28 combines with J gene TRBJ1-5, with TRBD1 matching 9 bases. The CDR3 length is 16 residues. The V segment lost 6 bases and the J segment 3 bases; nucleotides outside the gene matches: 9. Germline loops: CDR1 MDHEN, CDR2 SYDVKM. The CDR3 region has the DNA TGTGCCAGCAGAGGAATGGGACAGGGTAACAATCAGCCCCAGCATTTT. Amino acid sequence: CASRGMGQGNNQPQHF.

V usage is TRBV6-5 and J usage is TRBJ2-1, with TRBD1 identical over 7 bases. This CDR3 comprises 15 residues. Germline CDR1 MNHEY, CDR2 SVGAGI. Trimming took 5 bases from V and 3 from J; bases not matched to a gene: 7. This CDR3 is CASSIDRVGYNEQFF. CDR3 nucleotides: TGTGCCAGCAGTATTGACAGGGTAGGCTACAATGAGCAGTTCTTC.

The V call is TRBV28, the J call TRBJ2-7; 9 bases are shared with TRBD2. Looked up from germline, CDR1 is MDHEN and CDR2 is SYDVKM. This CDR3 has 14 residues. CDR3 in amino acids: CGTRASGTLYEQYF. DNA for the CDR3: TGTGGCACACGAGCTAGCGGGACTCTTTACGAGCAGTACTTC.

The gene calls are TRBV6-2 or TRBV6-3 and TRBJ2-5; D possibly corresponds to TRBD2 (5 bases). Looked up from germline, CDR1 is MNHEY and CDR2 is SVGEGT. This CDR3 contains 15 residues. V lost 4 bases and J 1 base, leaving 13 bases between the germline ends. The CDR3 region has the DNA TGTGCCAGCAGTTCCCTAGCTGAGTTCCAAGAGACCCAGTACTTC. Its protein is CASSSLAEFQETQYF.

V and J are TRBV20-1 and TRBJ2-5; no clear D. CDR1 is DFQATT and CDR2 is SNEGSKA in the germline V gene (reference sequence). The CDR3 runs 12 residues. Trimming took off 3 bases at V and 2 bases at J, with 7 bases between the two ends. The CDR3 DNA sequence: TGCAGTGCTAGTGCGCAGCAAGAGACCCAGTACTTC. Residues: CSASAQQETQYF.

The rearrangement uses TRBV6-5 and TRBJ2-7; TRBD1 agrees at 10 bases. Per germline, CDR1 MNHEY and CDR2 SVGAGI. V trimming: 6 bases; J trimming: 1 base; junction bases outside the gene matches: 3. This CDR3 is built from 14 residues. The CDR3 here is CASRRDRGSYEQYF. DNA of the CDR3: TGTGCCAGCAGAAGGGACAGGGGATCCTACGAGCAGTACTTC.

This chain links TRBV28 with TRBJ1-4; no firm D call. This CDR3 region has 12 residues. V shed 4 bases and J shed 8 bases, with 8 bases lying between them. The germline gives CDR1 MDHEN, CDR2 SYDVKM. The CDR3 sequence is CASSSGTEKLFF. The CDR3 region has the DNA TGTGCCAGCAGTTCGGGAACGGAAAAACTGTTTTTT.

J is TRBJ1-1 and V is TRBV6-4; 10 positions match TRBD1. Germline V gives CDR1 MRHNA, CDR2 SNTAGT. The V segment lost 3 bases and the J segment 11 bases; nucleotides outside the gene matches: 6. The CDR3 extends over 13 amino acids. DNA for the CDR3: TGTGCCAGCAGTGAAAGTGGGACAGGGGCGGCTTTCTTT. It translates to CASSESGTGAAFF.

J is TRBJ2-7 and V is TRBV6-6; no clear D. This CDR3 has 14 residues. From germline, CDR1 is MNHNY and CDR2 SVGAGI (reference sequence). The V gene lost 4 bases and the J gene lost 3 bases, with 13 bases spanning the gap. CDR3 in amino acids: CASSSNSRYYEQYF. In DNA, the CDR3 is TGTGCCAGCAGTTCCAACTCCCGTTACTACGAGCAGTACTTC.

This sequence joins TRBV28 and TRBJ1-2, with 8 bases lining up with TRBD1. Germline V gene data show CDR1 as MDHEN and CDR2 as SYDVKM. This CDR3 region has 13 residues. Unmatched junction bases numbered 13, after V lost 6 bases and J lost 13 bases. Here the CDR3 DNA reads TGTGCCAGCAGCACCTCCAAGACAGGGGTAGGCACCTTC. Translated: CASSTSKTGVGTF.

The chain is built from TRBV11-3 and TRBJ2-7; D is perhaps TRBD2 (7 bases). CDR3 size: 14 residues. CDR1 SGHNT and CDR2 YENEEA come from the germline V gene. V lost 5 bases, J lost 3 bases, and 14 bases lay in between. Here the CDR3 reads CASSLGASGYEQYF. In DNA form, the CDR3 reads TGTGCCAGCAGCCTGGGGGCTAGCGGCTACGAGCAGTACTTC.

The chain joins TRBV3-1 (or the pseudogene TRBV3-2) to TRBJ2-7, with 8 bases that match TRBD2. The CDR3 is made up of 12 amino acids. Germline trimming cut 4 bases from V and 6 bases from J; bases unmatched to any gene: 2. CDR1 and CDR2 (germline): LGHDT, YNNKEL (reference sequence). CDR3 amino acids: CASSPGRGEQYF. In nucleotides, the CDR3 is TGTGCCAGCAGCCCCGGGAGGGGCGAGCAGTACTTC.

The chain has TRBV19 and TRBJ1-2, with D tentatively TRBD1 (5 bases). Trimming cost V 5 bases and J 4 bases, with 14 bases left between them. Germline CDR1 and CDR2: LNHDA and SQIVND (reference sequence). The CDR3 contains 14 residues. This CDR3 is CASSYPGGGYGYTF. DNA of the CDR3: TGTGCCAGTAGTTACCCCGGGGGAGGCTATGGCTACACCTTC.

This clone was counted ten times or more. This chain uses TRBV5-4 with TRBJ1-5, with D maybe TRBD1 (5 bases). Per germline, CDR1 SGHNT and CDR2 YYREEE (reference sequence). The CDR3 spans 16 residues. Trimming cost V 0 bases and J 1 base, with 11 bases left between them. DNA for the CDR3: TGTGCCAGCAGCTTGGGGGGACGGGGGAGCAATCAGCCCCAGCATTTT. It specifies CASSLGGRGSNQPQHF.